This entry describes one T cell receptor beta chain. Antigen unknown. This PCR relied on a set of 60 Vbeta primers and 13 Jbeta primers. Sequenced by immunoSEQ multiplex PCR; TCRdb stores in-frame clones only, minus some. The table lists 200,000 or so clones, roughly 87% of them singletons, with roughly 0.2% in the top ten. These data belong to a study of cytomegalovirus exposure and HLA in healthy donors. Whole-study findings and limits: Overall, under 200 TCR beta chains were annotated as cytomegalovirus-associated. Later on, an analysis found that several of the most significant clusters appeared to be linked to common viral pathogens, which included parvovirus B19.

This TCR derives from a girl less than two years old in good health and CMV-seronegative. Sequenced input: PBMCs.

CDR3 bases: TGTGCCAGCAGAAAGACAGCTGGGGCTCAGCCCCAGCATTTT. This translates into CASRKTAGAQPQHF. V is TRBV6-1 and J is TRBJ1-5; D may be TRBD1 (5 bases). CDR1 is MNHNS and CDR2 is SASEGT in the germline V gene. CDR3 size: 14 residues. V gave up 6 bases and J gave up 6 bases, with 15 bases separating them.